The sequence of this TCR beta chain was determined in a study of read filtering for tumor transcriptome and immune sequencing. Overall study results and limits: Single-read clonotypes: about 81.9% of IR-seq clonotypes (around 3.5% of reads), 74.6% of RNA-seq clonotypes (44.6% of reads). Correlation between methods rose after single-read clonotypes were removed.

Ten or more counts support this clonotype. The antigen remains undetermined. The library was built from 400 to 500 ng RNA with molecular barcoded adaptors for alpha/delta and beta/gamma chains. TCRdb independently ran MiXCR on the reads; one entry per CDR3 protein. In the table there are roughly 90,000 distinct CDR3 sequences, 20% to 25% of which are singletons. The V end was cut by 3 bases, the J end by 6 bases, with 15 bases between. This CDR3 spans 15 amino acids. Germline loops: CDR1 MDHEN, CDR2 SYDVKM. The TCR was taken from a donor aged 40 or older with multiple myeloma. Input material: a population of CD138-negative cells sorted from bone marrow. The chain combines TRBV28 with TRBJ1-5; D is undetermined. CDR3 sequence: CASSFKSSWGQPQHF. CDR3 nucleotide sequence: TGTGCCAGCAGTTTTAAAAGTAGTTGGGGTCAGCCCCAGCATTTT.